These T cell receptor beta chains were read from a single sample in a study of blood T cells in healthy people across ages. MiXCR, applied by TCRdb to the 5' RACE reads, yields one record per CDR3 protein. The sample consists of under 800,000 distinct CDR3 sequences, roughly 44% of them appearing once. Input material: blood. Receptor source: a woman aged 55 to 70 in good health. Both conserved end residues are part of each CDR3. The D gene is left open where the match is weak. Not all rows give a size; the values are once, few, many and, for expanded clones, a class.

CDR3: CASRERDFGTQYF
DNA: TGTGCCAGCAGAGAGAGGGACTTCGGAACGCAGTATTTT
J: TRBJ2-3
D: NA
V: TRBV12-3/TRBV12-4
size: NA

CDR3: CSASGQGNNSPLHF
DNA: TGCAGTGCTAGTGGCCAGGGAAATAATTCACCCCTCCACTTT
J: TRBJ1-6
D: NA
V: TRBV20-1
size: few

CDR3: CARQGNEKLFF
DNA: TGTGCCAGACAGGGGAATGAAAAACTGTTTTTT
J: TRBJ1-4
D: TRBD1
V: TRBV2
size: NA

CDR3: CASSPAGTLRSYEQYF
DNA: TGTGCCAGCAGCCCGGCCGGGACACTTCGCTCCTACGAGCAGTACTTC
J: TRBJ2-7
D: NA
V: TRBV3-1
size: NA

CDR3: CASSIGTGSGLALVADTQYF
DNA: TGTGCCAGTAGTATTGGGACCGGATCGGGACTAGCATTAGTCGCAGATACGCAGTATTTT
J: TRBJ2-3
D: TRBD2
V: TRBV19
size: NA

CDR3: CAISAGTGDEKLFF
DNA: TGTGCCATCAGTGCGGGGACAGGGGATGAAAAACTGTTTTTT
J: TRBJ1-4
D: TRBD1
V: TRBV10-3
size: NA

CDR3: CASSVEGLNSLNEQFF
DNA: TGTGCCAGCAGCGTAGAAGGCCTAAACAGTCTCAATGAGCAGTTCTTC
J: TRBJ2-1
D: NA
V: TRBV9
size: NA

CDR3: CAIRDTAPFEQYF
DNA: TGTGCCATCAGGGACACAGCGCCCTTCGAGCAGTACTTC
J: TRBJ2-7
D: NA
V: TRBV10-3
size: NA

CDR3: CAWSVRGQLFLDEQFF
DNA: TGTGCCTGGAGTGTAAGGGGGCAGTTGTTTTTGGATGAGCAGTTCTTC
J: TRBJ2-1
D: TRBD1
V: TRBV30
size: NA

CDR3: CASSRSSSRAGDGTDTQYF
DNA: TGTGCCAGCAGCCGAAGTTCGTCTCGAGCGGGAGATGGTACAGATACGCAGTATTTT
J: TRBJ2-3
D: TRBD2
V: TRBV7-2
size: NA

CDR3: CSVQTGTSHQETQYF
DNA: TGCAGCGTTCAGACCGGGACTAGCCACCAAGAGACCCAGTACTTC
J: TRBJ2-5
D: TRBD2
V: TRBV29-1
size: few

CDR3: CASSLRQGYYTGELFF
DNA: TGTGCCAGCAGTTTACGACAGGGATACTACACCGGGGAGCTGTTTTTT
J: TRBJ2-2
D: TRBD1
V: TRBV12-3/TRBV12-4
size: few

CDR3: CASSLSAGGPYEQYF
DNA: TGTGCCAGCAGTCTCTCAGCGGGAGGGCCATACGAGCAGTACTTC
J: TRBJ2-7
D: TRBD2
V: TRBV6-2/TRBV6-3
size: NA

CDR3: CASSPRDYRKDTDTQYF
DNA: TGCGCCAGCAGCCCTCGGGACTACCGGAAGGACACAGATACGCAGTATTTT
J: TRBJ2-3
D: TRBD2
V: TRBV5-1
size: NA

CDR3: CASSLVVAPSTDTQYF
DNA: TGTGCCAGCAGCTTAGTGGTGGCACCTAGCACAGATACGCAGTATTTT
J: TRBJ2-3
D: NA
V: TRBV7-9
size: few

CDR3: CASKPGAGAMNTEAFF
DNA: TGTGCCAGCAAACCTGGGGCAGGGGCTATGAACACTGAAGCTTTCTTT
J: TRBJ1-1
D: NA
V: TRBV6-5
size: few

CDR3: CSVEGTVQETQFF
DNA: TGCAGCGTTGAGGGGACTGTTCAAGAGACCCAGTTCTTC
J: TRBJ2-1
D: NA
V: TRBV29-1
size: NA

CDR3: CASHKGGHRKGYNEQFF
DNA: TGTGCCAGCCACAAGGGGGGACATAGAAAAGGGTACAATGAGCAGTTCTTC
J: TRBJ2-1
D: NA
V: TRBV2
size: NA

CDR3: CASSVEGHGGYTF
DNA: TGTGCCAGCAGCGTAGAGGGTCACGGGGGCTACACCTTC
J: TRBJ1-2
D: NA
V: TRBV9
size: few

CDR3: CSASPGSGEYEQYF
DNA: TGCAGTGCTAGCCCCGGGAGCGGGGAATACGAGCAGTACTTC
J: TRBJ2-7
D: TRBD2
V: TRBV20-1
size: many

CDR3: CASTQGLAEFTDTQYF
DNA: TGCGCCAGCACTCAGGGACTAGCGGAATTCACAGATACGCAGTATTTT
J: TRBJ2-3
D: TRBD2
V: TRBV5-1
size: few

CDR3: CASSSGVVYEKLFF
DNA: TGTGCCAGCAGCTCAGGAGTAGTATATGAAAAACTGTTTTTT
J: TRBJ1-4
D: NA
V: TRBV5-5
size: NA

CDR3: CASSTGTNEKLFF
DNA: TGTGCCAGCAGTACGGGAACTAATGAAAAACTGTTTTTT
J: TRBJ1-4
D: NA
V: TRBV27
size: few

CDR3: CASSFSRTGRWSMNTEAFF
DNA: TGTGCCAGCAGCTTTTCTAGGACAGGGCGGTGGTCCATGAACACTGAAGCTTTCTTT
J: TRBJ1-1
D: TRBD1
V: TRBV7-2
size: few

CDR3: CASSLSREGYNEQFF
DNA: TGTGCCAGCAGTTTATCAAGGGAGGGTTACAATGAGCAGTTCTTC
J: TRBJ2-1
D: TRBD2
V: TRBV27
size: NA

CDR3: CASSQEWRDEQFF
DNA: TGTGCCAGCAGCCAAGAGTGGCGGGATGAGCAGTTCTTC
J: TRBJ2-1
D: NA
V: TRBV4-2
size: NA

CDR3: CASSQDRVETQYF
DNA: TGTGCCAGCAGTCAGGACAGGGTTGAGACCCAGTACTTC
J: TRBJ2-5
D: TRBD1
V: TRBV11-2
size: many

CDR3: CASSVGLAATDEQFF
DNA: TGTGCCAGCAGCGTCGGACTAGCGGCTACAGATGAGCAGTTCTTC
J: TRBJ2-1
D: TRBD2
V: TRBV9
size: NA

CDR3: CSVSPTSGREQFF
DNA: TGCAGCGTTTCCCCGACTAGCGGACGTGAGCAGTTCTTC
J: TRBJ2-1
D: TRBD2
V: TRBV29-1
size: many

CDR3: CASSRTGALGTDTQYF
DNA: TGTGCCAGCAGCCGAACGGGGGCATTGGGCACAGATACGCAGTATTTT
J: TRBJ2-3
D: NA
V: TRBV3-1
size: many

CDR3: CGSALVRGGDNEQFF
DNA: TGTGGCAGCGCCCTAGTTCGCGGGGGGGACAATGAGCAGTTCTTC
J: TRBJ2-1
D: TRBD2
V: TRBV18
size: NA

CDR3: CASSTRAGALGTQYF
DNA: TGTGCCAGCAGTACACGAGCGGGGGCTCTGGGTACGCAGTATTTT
J: TRBJ2-3
D: TRBD2
V: TRBV27
size: NA

CDR3: CASSPRDRITSNQPQHF
DNA: TGTGCCAGCAGTCCGAGGGACAGGATAACTAGCAATCAGCCCCAGCATTTT
J: TRBJ1-5
D: NA
V: TRBV21-1
size: NA

CDR3: CAGSTGTANNQPQHF
DNA: TGTGCCGGCAGTACCGGGACCGCCAACAATCAGCCCCAGCATTTT
J: TRBJ1-5
D: NA
V: TRBV6-2/TRBV6-3
size: NA

CDR3: CASSLTQGRETQYF
DNA: TGTGCCAGCAGCTTAACTCAGGGACGAGAGACCCAGTACTTC
J: TRBJ2-5
D: NA
V: TRBV13
size: few

CDR3: CASSWGGLAGGQGTDTQYF
DNA: TGTGCCAGCAGCTGGGGGGGACTAGCGGGGGGGCAAGGCACAGATACGCAGTATTTT
J: TRBJ2-3
D: TRBD2
V: TRBV4-2
size: NA

CDR3: CASNRPGTAYEQYF
DNA: TGTGCCAGCAACAGACCCGGGACAGCCTACGAGCAGTACTTC
J: TRBJ2-7
D: TRBD1
V: TRBV6-6
size: NA

CDR3: CASSLATGPEQYF
DNA: TGTGCCAGCAGCTTAGCCACGGGCCCCGAGCAGTACTTC
J: TRBJ2-7
D: NA
V: TRBV7-2
size: few

CDR3: CASSFGTALGTDTQYF
DNA: TGCGCCAGCAGCTTCGGAACCGCCTTGGGGACAGATACGCAGTATTTT
J: TRBJ2-3
D: NA
V: TRBV5-1
size: NA

CDR3: CASSHQLRDQETQYF
DNA: TGTGCCAGCAGCCACCAACTTAGGGACCAAGAGACCCAGTACTTC
J: TRBJ2-5
D: NA
V: TRBV3-1
size: few

CDR3: CATSTRLARDTQYF
DNA: TGTGCCACCAGCACAAGACTGGCTAGGGATACGCAGTATTTT
J: TRBJ2-3
D: NA
V: TRBV15
size: many

CDR3: CASSPDGGWDNEQFF
DNA: TGTGCCAGCAGTCCGGACGGGGGTTGGGACAATGAGCAGTTCTTC
J: TRBJ2-1
D: NA
V: TRBV12-3/TRBV12-4
size: NA

CDR3: CSATRDGNQPQHF
DNA: TGCAGTGCTACCAGGGATGGCAATCAGCCCCAGCATTTT
J: TRBJ1-5
D: NA
V: TRBV20-1
size: NA

CDR3: CSARGQGQETQYF
DNA: TGCAGTGCTAGAGGACAAGGACAAGAGACCCAGTACTTC
J: TRBJ2-5
D: NA
V: TRBV20-1
size: NA

CDR3: CASSRTSGRGGEQFF
DNA: TGTGCCAGCAGCCGAACTAGCGGTAGAGGCGGTGAGCAGTTCTTC
J: TRBJ2-1
D: TRBD2
V: TRBV28
size: NA

CDR3: CASSLGGHETQYF
DNA: TGTGCCAGCAGCCTAGGGGGGCACGAGACCCAGTACTTC
J: TRBJ2-5
D: NA
V: TRBV7-2
size: NA

CDR3: CASSLPISYEQYF
DNA: TGTGCCAGCAGCTTGCCCATATCCTACGAGCAGTACTTC
J: TRBJ2-7
D: NA
V: TRBV7-2
size: NA

CDR3: CASSLGQGADGYTF
DNA: TGCGCCAGCAGCTTGGGACAGGGGGCCGATGGCTACACCTTC
J: TRBJ1-2
D: TRBD1
V: TRBV5-1
size: many

CDR3: CSVVGGGSVETRYF
DNA: NA
J: TRBJ2-7
D: NA
V: TRBV29-1
size: few

CDR3: CASSPTGTSPDTQYF
DNA: TGCGCCAGCAGCCCCACCGGGACTAGCCCAGATACGCAGTATTTT
J: TRBJ2-3
D: TRBD2
V: TRBV5-1
size: NA

CDR3: CASSLYSSGKNTGELFF
DNA: TGTGCCAGCAGTTTATATAGTAGCGGGAAGAACACCGGGGAGCTGTTTTTT
J: TRBJ2-2
D: TRBD2
V: TRBV28
size: NA

CDR3: CATSASRGMNTEAFF
DNA: TGTGCCACCAGTGCTTCCCGGGGCATGAACACTGAAGCTTTCTTT
J: TRBJ1-1
D: NA
V: TRBV24-1
size: few

CDR3: CASSTRWDFGEQFF
DNA: TGTGCCAGCTCAACTCGGTGGGATTTTGGTGAGCAGTTCTTC
J: TRBJ2-1
D: NA
V: TRBV27
size: NA

CDR3: CASSSPISISGYTF
DNA: TGTGCCAGCAGCTCCCCAATCTCTATTAGTGGCTACACCTTC
J: TRBJ1-2
D: NA
V: TRBV7-2
size: few

CDR3: CASSQLTVFLNTEAFF
DNA: TGTGCCAGCTCACAACTGACAGTATTCCTGAACACTGAAGCTTTCTTT
J: TRBJ1-1
D: NA
V: TRBV18
size: NA

CDR3: CASSVLQGAGEQFF
DNA: TGTGCCAGCAGTGTCCTACAGGGGGCGGGTGAGCAGTTCTTC
J: TRBJ2-1
D: TRBD1
V: TRBV6-4
size: NA

CDR3: CASSPNVQERPHSTDTQYF
DNA: TGTGCCAGCAGCCCAAATGTGCAGGAGAGGCCCCATAGCACAGATACGCAGTATTTT
J: TRBJ2-3
D: NA
V: TRBV21-1
size: once

CDR3: CASSPLEREETQYF
DNA: TGCGCCAGCAGCCCCCTCGAAAGGGAAGAGACCCAGTACTTC
J: TRBJ2-5
D: NA
V: TRBV5-1
size: NA

CDR3: CASSLSLEPYEQYF
DNA: TGTGCCAGCAGTTTATCACTAGAGCCCTACGAGCAGTACTTC
J: TRBJ2-7
D: NA
V: TRBV12-3/TRBV12-4
size: many